Listed below are T cell receptor beta chains from one sample, sequenced in a study of cytomegalovirus exposure and HLA in healthy donors. Method: immunoSEQ multiplex PCR; TCRdb's copy keeps in-frame clones and lacks some. The sample includes 170,000 or so clones, approximately 80% of them seen just once. Sequencing used PBMCs. The receptors stem from a woman under 40 in good health and CMV-seronegative. CDR3s include the opening cysteine and the closing phenylalanine or tryptophan. Fields, in order: V gene, J gene, clone size, D gene, CDR3 DNA, CDR3 protein. D genes are given only for firm matches. Clone size is shown for a subset of rows, as once, few, many or a class of expanded clone.

V gene: TRBV28; J gene: TRBJ2-1; clone size: few; D gene: NA; CDR3 DNA: TGTGCCAGCAGTTTCCGACTAGGTCCTGTAAATGAGCAGTTCTTC; CDR3 protein: CASSFRLGPVNEQFF
V gene: TRBV5-4; J gene: TRBJ2-7; clone size: NA; D gene: NA; CDR3 DNA: TGTGCCAGCAGCTTGGGACAGAGCTCCTACGAGCAGTACTTC; CDR3 protein: CASSLGQSSYEQYF
V gene: TRBV29-1; J gene: TRBJ2-3; clone size: NA; D gene: TRBD2; CDR3 DNA: TGCAGCGTTAGCCGGACTAGCGGGAGAGTTCTAGGAACAGATACGCAGTATTTT; CDR3 protein: CSVSRTSGRVLGTDTQYF
V gene: TRBV5-4; J gene: TRBJ1-1; clone size: NA; D gene: NA; CDR3 DNA: TGTGCCAGCAGTTCTGTAATGAACACTGAAGCTTTCTTT; CDR3 protein: CASSSVMNTEAFF
V gene: TRBV6-5; J gene: TRBJ2-2; clone size: NA; D gene: TRBD1; CDR3 DNA: TGTGCCAGCAGTCGGGACAGACAGACCGGGGAGCTGTTTTTT; CDR3 protein: CASSRDRQTGELFF
V gene: TRBV23-1; J gene: TRBJ2-7; clone size: NA; D gene: TRBD2; CDR3 DNA: TGCGCCAGCAGTGGGGCTAGCGGCCCCTACGAGCAGTACTTC; CDR3 protein: CASSGASGPYEQYF
V gene: TRBV5-4; J gene: TRBJ2-7; clone size: NA; D gene: TRBD1; CDR3 DNA: TGTGCCAGCAGCTTGGACAGGGGCCACGAGCAGTACTTC; CDR3 protein: CASSLDRGHEQYF
V gene: TRBV2; J gene: TRBJ1-6; clone size: NA; D gene: NA; CDR3 DNA: TGTGCCAGCAGTGACCCTGAAGGGGATAATTCACCCCTCCACTTT; CDR3 protein: CASSDPEGDNSPLHF
V gene: TRBV13; J gene: TRBJ2-6; clone size: few; D gene: NA; CDR3 DNA: TGTGCCAGCAGGAAACAGGGCTTTGGGGCCAACGTCCTGACTTTC; CDR3 protein: CASRKQGFGANVLTF
V gene: TRBV4-1; J gene: TRBJ2-1; clone size: few; D gene: NA; CDR3 DNA: TGCGCCAGCAGTCAGATCGGACTGCCGAGGGACAATGAGCAGTTCTTC; CDR3 protein: CASSQIGLPRDNEQFF
V gene: TRBV6-6; J gene: TRBJ1-1; clone size: few; D gene: NA; CDR3 DNA: TGTGCCAGCAGTTACGGCTGGGAAGCTTTCTTT; CDR3 protein: CASSYGWEAFF
V gene: TRBV27; J gene: TRBJ2-7; clone size: NA; D gene: TRBD2; CDR3 DNA: TGTGCCAGCAGGAGGTCTAGCGGGCATTACGAGCAGTACTTC; CDR3 protein: CASRRSSGHYEQYF
V gene: TRBV30; J gene: TRBJ1-1; clone size: NA; D gene: NA; CDR3 DNA: TGTGCCTGGACCGGGGGGCCCACTGAAGCTTTCTTT; CDR3 protein: CAWTGGPTEAFF
V gene: TRBV6-5; J gene: TRBJ1-4; clone size: NA; D gene: TRBD1; CDR3 DNA: TGTGCCAGCAGTTTTCACAGGGGAGCTAATGAAAAACTGTTTTTT; CDR3 protein: CASSFHRGANEKLFF
V gene: TRBV11-2; J gene: TRBJ2-7; clone size: NA; D gene: NA; CDR3 DNA: TGTGCCAGCAGTCCGGGCGCGGGGTTTTACGAGCAGTACTTC; CDR3 protein: CASSPGAGFYEQYF
V gene: TRBV9; J gene: TRBJ1-2; clone size: few; D gene: NA; CDR3 DNA: TGTGCCAGCGGTGGGGGGGGCGGTGGTTACTATGGCTACACCTTC; CDR3 protein: CASGGGGGGYYGYTF
V gene: TRBV13; J gene: TRBJ2-7; clone size: NA; D gene: TRBD2; CDR3 DNA: TGTGCCAGCAGCCCCCGGACTAGCGGGAGCGAGCAGTACTTC; CDR3 protein: CASSPRTSGSEQYF